The 21 T cell receptor beta chains listed next were all sequenced from one sample in a study of T-cell reconstitution after alpha-beta-depleted transplantation in children. Unique molecular identifiers featured in how the TCRbeta library was prepared. In TCRdb, the PCR reads were re-called with MiXCR into one record per CDR3 protein. This sample has approximately 230,000 distinct CDR3 sequences; roughly a quarter occur once, and the top ten carry 4% to 6%. The sample was PBMCs, mostly from graft donor cells, taken 360 days after TCRalphabeta/CD19-depleted stem cell transplant. These receptors were taken from a female patient between 2 and 15 years old who had a stem cell transplant for congenital amegakaryocytic thrombocytopenia, so the T cells may come from the graft donor.

This clonotype was detected a few times. This chain links TRBV24-1 with TRBJ2-1, with no clear D. Looked up from germline, CDR1 is KGHDR and CDR2 is SFDVKD. This CDR3 is built from 15 residues. Trimming took 1 base from V and 4 from J, leaving 10 bases between them. CDR3 DNA: TGTGCCACCAGTGATTTCCCCAGTGGTTACAATGAGCAGTTCTTC. It codes for CATSDFPSGYNEQFF.

The sample holds many counts of this clonotype. V is TRBV5-1 and J is TRBJ1-3; D perhaps matches TRBD1 (6 bases). Germline CDR1 reads SGHRS; CDR2 reads YFSETQ. CDR3 size: 15 residues. Trimming took off 4 bases at V and 1 base at J, with 12 bases between the two ends. The CDR3 DNA sequence: TGCGCCAGCAGCCGTCAACAGGGTTCTGGAAACACCATATATTTT. Its translation is CASSRQQGSGNTIYF.

The rearrangement uses TRBV4-1 and TRBJ2-7; the D gene is possibly TRBD1 (5 bases). With 1 base removed from V and 5 bases from J, the gap between germline ends came to 21 bases. CDR1 is MGHRA and CDR2 is YSYEKL in the germline V gene. This CDR3 comprises 17 residues. CDR3 amino acids: CASSQVVSWAGKDEQYF. The DNA for the CDR3 is TGCGCCAGCAGCCAAGTCGTCTCCTGGGCAGGGAAGGACGAGCAGTACTTC.

This clonotype was recorded a few times. This rearrangement joins TRBV5-1 to TRBJ2-3; 10 bases match TRBD2. Per the germline V gene, CDR1 is SGHRS and CDR2 is YFSETQ. Germline trimming cut 0 bases from V and 5 bases from J; bases unmatched to any gene: 6. This CDR3 region has 16 residues. For the CDR3, the DNA is TGCGCCAGCAGCTTGGAAGTAGCGGGAGGATTAGATACGCAGTATTTT. Translated, it gives CASSLEVAGGLDTQYF.

This clonotype occurred a few times. V is TRBV11-2 and J is TRBJ2-1; tentative D call: TRBD2 (5 bases). Trimming took off 6 bases at V and 2 bases at J, with 14 bases between the two ends. The V gene's germline CDR1 is SGHAT and CDR2 FQNNGV. CDR3 size: 15 residues. In DNA form, the CDR3 reads TGTGCCAGCAGGCTAGCAGGAGGTCCCTACAATGAGCAGTTCTTC. This sequence encodes CASRLAGGPYNEQFF.

This clonotype was seen a handful of times. This sequence joins TRBV2 and TRBJ2-5; TRBD2 matches at 12 bases. CDR1 and CDR2 (germline): SNHLY, FYNNEI. V gave up 8 bases and J gave up 1 base; unmatched junction bases: 5. The CDR3 is made up of 15 amino acids. The CDR3 region is CASGGLAGPQETQYF. The CDR3 DNA reads TGTGCCAGCGGAGGACTAGCGGGACCCCAAGAGACCCAGTACTTC.

This clonotype was counted between two and nine times. The rearrangement uses TRBV20-1 and TRBJ2-1, with TRBD2 matching over 9 bases. CDR1 and CDR2 (germline): DFQATT, SNEGSKA (reference sequence). V shed 6 bases, J shed 5 bases, and the junction held 11 bases outside the gene matches. CDR3 length: 15 amino acids. CDR3 residues: CSADGLSGGNNEQFF. CDR3 nucleotides: TGCAGTGCCGACGGCTTAAGCGGGGGGAACAATGAGCAGTTCTTC.

This clonotype occurred a few times. V usage is TRBV4-1 and J usage is TRBJ2-3; D is possibly TRBD2 (5 bases). Trimming took off 0 bases at V and 3 bases at J, with 10 bases between the two ends. The CDR3 is 15 amino acids. CDR1 is MGHRA and CDR2 is YSYEKL in the germline V gene. In nucleotides, the CDR3 is TGCGCCAGCAGCCAAGAGGGCGGGCAGACAGATACGCAGTATTTT. Protein sequence: CASSQEGGQTDTQYF.

The sample holds a few counts of this clonotype. V and J are TRBV3-1 and TRBJ1-4, with D possibly TRBD1 on 6 matching bases. CDR1 is LGHDT and CDR2 is YNNKEL in the germline V gene (reference sequence). This CDR3 contains 15 residues. Trimming pared 0 bases from V and 8 bases from J, leaving 13 bases between. Here the CDR3 reads CASSQDLTGAEKLFF. The DNA of the CDR3 is TGTGCCAGCAGCCAAGATTTGACGGGGGCCGAAAAACTGTTTTTT.

This chain connects TRBV2 to TRBJ2-5; D remains unclear. The CDR3 runs to 13 residues. Germline V gene data show CDR1 as SNHLY and CDR2 as FYNNEI. Trimming took off 1 base at V and 5 bases at J, with 8 bases between the two ends. The CDR3 loop reads CASSEEIWETQYF. As DNA, the CDR3 is TGTGCCAGCAGTGAAGAGATATGGGAGACCCAGTACTTC.

CDR3 residues: CASSFTAETQYF. For the CDR3, the DNA is TGTGCCAGCAGTTTTACTGCAGAGACCCAGTACTTC. V gene TRBV12-3 or TRBV12-4 combines with J gene TRBJ2-5; D gene uncertain. The CDR3 is 12 residues long. Between the trimmed V and J ends, which lost 3 bases and 4 bases, there was a span of 6 bases.

This clonotype was seen only a few times. V and J are TRBV27 and TRBJ2-7; 8 bases are a match to TRBD1. The trim removed 6 bases at V and 6 bases at J, leaving 10 bases unmatched. Germline V gives CDR1 MNHEY, CDR2 SMNVEV (reference sequence). This CDR3 has 14 residues. CDR3 sequence: CASSTSTGGGEQYF. CDR3 bases: TGTGCCAGCAGCACCTCCACAGGGGGTGGCGAGCAGTACTTC.

V is TRBV11-2 and J is TRBJ2-7; 9 bases are a match to TRBD1. Germline trimming cut 3 bases from V and 5 bases from J; bases unmatched to any gene: 5. CDR1 and CDR2 (germline): SGHAT, FQNNGV. The CDR3 has 14 amino acids. The CDR3 loop is CASSLGTGRDEQYF. DNA of the CDR3: TGTGCCAGCAGCTTGGGGACAGGGAGGGACGAGCAGTACTTC.

The CDR3 coding sequence is TGTGCCATCAGCGAGGACAGGTTCGACGAGCAGTACTTC. This encodes CAISEDRFDEQYF. The chain links TRBV10-3 to TRBJ2-7; 7 bases match TRBD1. The junction had 7 bases not matched to a gene; V was cut back by 6 bases and J by 5 bases. This CDR3 is 13 amino acids long. The germline V gene encodes CDR1 ENHRY and CDR2 SYGVKD.

This rearrangement joins TRBV7-9 to TRBJ2-3; D is possibly TRBD2 (5 bases). V gave up 8 bases and J gave up 6 bases, with 9 bases separating them. The CDR3 is made up of 11 amino acids. The germline CDR1 and CDR2 sequences are SEHNR and FQNEAQ (reference sequence). The CDR3 DNA sequence: TGTGCCAGCTCCGGGATTGATACGCAGTATTTT. It yields the protein CASSGIDTQYF.

This clonotype has ten or more counts. This sequence joins TRBV29-1 and TRBJ2-2; a weak D match, TRBD2 (5 bases). Germline V CDR1 and CDR2: SQVTM, ANQGSEA. Trimming shortened V by 7 bases and J by 9 bases, and 12 bases separated the two germline ends. CDR3 length: 11 residues. The CDR3: CSGERGRELFF. The CDR3 region has the DNA TGCAGCGGGGAGCGCGGTCGGGAGCTGTTTTTT.

This clonotype was seen a handful of times. V is TRBV6-2 or TRBV6-3 and J is TRBJ2-5; D gene uncertain. Between the trimmed V and J ends, which lost 4 bases and 5 bases, there was a span of 8 bases. The CDR3 has 12 amino acids. Germline values: CDR1 MNHEY, CDR2 SVGEGT. DNA of the CDR3: TGTGCCAGCAGTTTCACGTCTGAGACCCAGTACTTC. It encodes CASSFTSETQYF.

CDR3 sequence reads: CASSGGGLAVYEQYF. CDR3 nucleotide sequence: TGTGCCAGCAGCGGGGGGGGACTAGCAGTCTACGAGCAGTACTTC. The chain couples TRBV9 to TRBJ2-7; 9 nucleotides agree with TRBD2. With 3 bases clipped from V and 3 bases from J, the junction kept 7 bases outside the gene matches. The CDR3 is 15 residues long. Germline values: CDR1 SGDLS, CDR2 YYNGEE. The entire variable domain, with the rest obtained from reference TRBV9 and TRBJ2-7, is as follows: DSGVTQTPKHLITATGQRVTLRCSPRSGDLSVYWYQQSLDQGLQFLIQYYNGEERAKGNILERFSAQQFPDLHSELNLSSLELGDSALYFCASSGGGLAVYEQYFGPGTRLTVT.

The chain has TRBV9 and TRBJ2-1; D may be TRBD1 or TRBD2 (6 bases each). The CDR3 runs 13 residues. V lost 2 bases and J 8 bases, leaving 11 bases between the germline ends. The germline gives CDR1 SGDLS, CDR2 YYNGEE. CDR3: CASSVRGAYEQFF. The CDR3 bases are TGTGCCAGCAGCGTTAGGGGGGCCTATGAGCAGTTCTTC. Filled out from reference TRBV9 and TRBJ2-1, the complete variable domain reads DSGVTQTPKHLITATGQRVTLRCSPRSGDLSVYWYQQSLDQGLQFLIQYYNGEERAKGNILERFSAQQFPDLHSELNLSSLELGDSALYFCASSVRGAYEQFFGPGTRLTVL.

This clonotype was seen at least ten times. The chain uses TRBV12-3 or TRBV12-4 and TRBJ2-2; weak D call: TRBD2 (7 bases). Trimming took 3 bases from V and 3 from J, leaving 11 bases between them. CDR3 length: 15 residues. CDR3 sequence: CASSLAGADTGELFF. CDR3 nucleotide sequence: TGTGCCAGCAGTTTGGCGGGGGCTGACACCGGGGAGCTGTTTTTT.

The genes are TRBV6-1 and TRBJ2-3, with TRBD2 matching over 8 bases. From germline, CDR1 is MNHNS and CDR2 SASEGT. This CDR3 comprises 13 residues. The J segment lost 5 bases and the V segment lost 6 bases, leaving 4 bases of the junction unmatched. CDR3 nucleotide sequence: TGTGCCAGCAGATCCGGGGGGGGAGATACGCAGTATTTT. Translated: CASRSGGGDTQYF.